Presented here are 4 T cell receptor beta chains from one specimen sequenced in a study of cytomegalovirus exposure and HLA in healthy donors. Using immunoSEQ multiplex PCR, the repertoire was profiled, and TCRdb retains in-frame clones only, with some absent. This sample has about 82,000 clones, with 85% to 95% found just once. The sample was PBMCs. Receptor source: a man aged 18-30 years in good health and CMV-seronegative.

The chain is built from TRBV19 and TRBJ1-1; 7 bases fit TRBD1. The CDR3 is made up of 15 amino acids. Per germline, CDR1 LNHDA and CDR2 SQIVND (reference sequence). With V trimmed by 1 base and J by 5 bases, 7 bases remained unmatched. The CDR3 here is CASSIGGQTGTEAFF. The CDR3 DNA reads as TGTGCCAGTAGTATAGGGGGACAGACGGGGACTGAAGCTTTCTTT. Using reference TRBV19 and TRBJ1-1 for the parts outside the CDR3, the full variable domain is DGGITQSPKYLFRKEGQNVTLSCEQNLNHDAMYWYRQDPGQGLRLIYYSQIVNDFQKGDIAEGYSVSREKKESFPLTVTSAQKNPTAFYLCASSIGGQTGTEAFFGQGTRLTVV.

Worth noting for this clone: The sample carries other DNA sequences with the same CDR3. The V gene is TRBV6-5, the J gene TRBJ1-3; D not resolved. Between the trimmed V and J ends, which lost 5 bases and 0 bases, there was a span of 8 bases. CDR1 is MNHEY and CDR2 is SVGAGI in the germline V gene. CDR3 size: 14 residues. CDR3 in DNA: TGTGCCAGCAGTCGCACAGACTCTGGAAACACCATATATTTT. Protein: CASSRTDSGNTIYF.

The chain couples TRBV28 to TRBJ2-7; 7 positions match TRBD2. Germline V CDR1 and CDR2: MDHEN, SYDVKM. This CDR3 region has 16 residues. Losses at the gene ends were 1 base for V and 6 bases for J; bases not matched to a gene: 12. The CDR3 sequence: CASSLLGGWQYGEQYF. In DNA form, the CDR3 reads TGTGCCAGCAGTTTATTGGGGGGGTGGCAGTATGGCGAGCAGTACTTC.

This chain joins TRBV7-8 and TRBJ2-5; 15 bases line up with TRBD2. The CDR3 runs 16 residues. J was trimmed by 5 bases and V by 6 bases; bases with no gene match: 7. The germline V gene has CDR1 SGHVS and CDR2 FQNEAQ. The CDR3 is CASSRGLAGGLETQYF. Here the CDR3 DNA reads TGTGCCAGCAGTCGAGGACTAGCGGGAGGGCTCGAGACCCAGTACTTC.